These T cell receptor beta chains were read from a single sample in a study of blood T cell repertoires in COVID-19. Sequencing used immunoSEQ multiplex PCR; TCRdb keeps in-frame clones, though not all of them. The sample includes approximately 230,000 clones, just over 85% of them seen just once. Sequencing used PBMCs or T cells enriched from blood (not recorded which). The source is a man aged 35 to 55 who had recovered from COVID-19. Each CDR3 is given with its conserved first and last residue. D genes are given only for firm matches. Expanded clones are given a class, and other clones once, few, many or no size at all.

V gene	J gene	D gene	clone size	CDR3 length	CDR3 DNA	CDR3 protein
TRBV9	TRBJ2-7	TRBD1	NA	14	TGTGCCAGCAGCCCGGACAGGGTGGGTTACGAGCAGTACTTC	CASSPDRVGYEQYF
TRBV30	TRBJ1-4	NA	NA	17	TGTGCCTGGAGCGCCCACGAGGGTTCTACAACTAATGAAAAACTGTTTTTT	CAWSAHEGSTTNEKLFF
TRBV30	TRBJ2-3	TRBD2	NA	14	TGTGCCTGGAGTGCCGCGGGGGGGGCAGATACGCAGTATTTT	CAWSAAGGADTQYF
TRBV6-5	TRBJ2-5	NA	NA	14	TGTGCCAGCAGTACCTGGGGCAGACAAGAGACCCAGTACTTC	CASSTWGRQETQYF
TRBV6-5	TRBJ2-1	TRBD2	NA	15	TGTGCCAGCACCCCAACTAGCGGGAGTTTCTATGAGCAGTTCTTC	CASTPTSGSFYEQFF
TRBV6-5	TRBJ2-7	NA	NA	13	TGTGCCAGCAGTTACTCGATTTCTCGGGAGCAGTACTTC	CASSYSISREQYF
TRBV6-5	TRBJ1-1	TRBD1	many	13	TGTGCCAGCAGAGGACAGGGTTTCACTGAAGCTTTCTTT	CASRGQGFTEAFF
TRBV5-4	TRBJ1-1	NA	NA	12	TGTGCCAGCAGCTTGGAGGGGGATGGAGCTTTCTTT	CASSLEGDGAFF
TRBV4-2	TRBJ1-1	NA	few	16	TGTGCCAGCAGCCAAGATTTTACAGGCAGGGGCACTGAAGCTTTCTTT	CASSQDFTGRGTEAFF
TRBV19	TRBJ2-2	TRBD2	NA	16	TGTGCCAGTAGCCGGATTAGCGGGGGCCAAGGCGGGGAGCTGTTTTTT	CASSRISGGQGGELFF
TRBV5-1	TRBJ2-7	TRBD1	once	14	TGCGCCAGCAGCGACCGGGACAGGTTCGACGAGCAGTACTTC	CASSDRDRFDEQYF
TRBV30	TRBJ1-1	TRBD1	once	14	TGTGCCTGCCAACCGGGACAGATGAACACTGAAGCTTTCTTT	CACQPGQMNTEAFF
TRBV28	TRBJ1-2	TRBD1	NA	16	TGTGCCAGCTGGCCCCAGGGGGTACTTACTAACTATGGCTACACCTTC	CASWPQGVLTNYGYTF
TRBV28	TRBJ1-2	TRBD1	NA	13	TGTGCCAGTGTTCCGGGACAGGGGGATGGCTACACCTTC	CASVPGQGDGYTF
TRBV6-2/TRBV6-3	TRBJ1-1	NA	NA	15	TGTGCCAGCAGTTACCAACCCCAGGGGCCCACTGAAGCTTTCTTT	CASSYQPQGPTEAFF
TRBV28	TRBJ2-1	TRBD2	NA	15	TGTGCCAGCAGTTTATCGCTAGCGGGAAACAATGAGCAGTTCTTC	CASSLSLAGNNEQFF
TRBV5-1	TRBJ2-2	NA	NA	15	TGCGCCAGCAGCTTGACTAGCTTGGTCACCGGGGAGCTGTTTTTT	CASSLTSLVTGELFF
TRBV30	TRBJ1-2	NA	NA	13	TGTGCCTGGGACCCAGGGATTAACTATGGCTACACCTTC	CAWDPGINYGYTF
TRBV4-2	TRBJ1-5	TRBD1	NA	16	TGTGCCAGCAGCCAGTTACAGGGGGCCACGAATCAGCCCCAGCATTTT	CASSQLQGATNQPQHF
TRBV25-1	TRBJ2-5	TRBD1	NA	15	TGTGCCAGCAGTGAAAGACAGGGTTTCGGGGAGACCCAGTACTTC	CASSERQGFGETQYF
TRBV6-5	TRBJ1-5	NA	NA	15	TGTGCCAGCAGTAGAGATAGGGGTTCAAAAAAGCCCCAGCATTTT	CASSRDRGSKKPQHF
TRBV7-9	TRBJ2-4	TRBD1	NA	15	TGTGCCAGCAGCTCAGACAGGGCTGCCAAAAACATTCAGTACTTC	CASSSDRAAKNIQYF